The 31 T cell receptor beta chains given below trace back to one sample, sequenced in a study of T-cell memory formation after mild COVID-19. MiXCR was run by TCRdb on the 5' RACE reads, yielding one entry per CDR3 protein. The sample lists roughly 400,000 distinct CDR3 sequences, roughly 18% occurring once. The source material was PBMCs or a T cell subset sorted from them (not recorded which). Source of these receptors: a man aged 18-30 years who had mild COVID-19 (a few samples of this study predate the infection). Cell type and time point are not known.

This chain connects TRBV12-3 or TRBV12-4 to TRBJ1-1; TRBD1 matches 8 bases. V was pared by 6 bases and J by 3 bases, with 9 bases of the junction left unmatched. The CDR3 extends over 15 amino acids. Here the CDR3 reads CASRPGQGWDTEAFF. CDR3 in DNA: TGTGCCAGCAGACCCGGACAGGGCTGGGACACTGAAGCTTTCTTT.

The chain links TRBV6-6 to TRBJ2-3; the match to TRBD2 covers 11 bases. CDR3 size: 16 residues. V was pared by 5 bases and J by 2 bases, with 6 bases of the junction left unmatched. Germline V gene data show CDR1 as MNHNY and CDR2 as SVGAGI (reference sequence). The CDR3 region is CASSGVAGGSTDTQYF. CDR3 DNA: TGTGCCAGCAGTGGCGTAGCGGGGGGGTCCACAGATACGCAGTATTTT.

The chain employs TRBV12-3 or TRBV12-4 and TRBJ1-1; D gene unclear. The CDR3 is 13 amino acids. The germline V and J ends were trimmed by 6 bases and 5 bases, with 13 bases remaining between them. The DNA of the CDR3 is TGTGCCAGCAGCTCGGACGTGGGGACTGAAGCTTTCTTT. Its translation is CASSSDVGTEAFF.

This clonotype appeared a single time. The genes are TRBV29-1 and TRBJ2-1; a possible D gene is TRBD2 (7 bases). The germline CDR1 and CDR2 sequences are SQVTM and ANQGSEA. CDR3 length equals 12 residues. V was shortened by 6 bases and J by 6 bases, with 12 bases between the two germline ends. The CDR3 region is CSVTGGRNEQFF. In nucleotides, the CDR3 is TGCAGCGTCACGGGGGGCCGCAATGAGCAGTTCTTC.

This clonotype showed up just a few times. The rearrangement joins TRBV4-2 to TRBJ2-3; D uncertain. With 7 bases removed from V and 2 bases from J, the gap between germline ends came to 16 bases. This CDR3 is 15 amino acids long. Germline-derived CDR1 and CDR2 are LGHNA and YNFKEQ. The CDR3 bases are TGTGCCAGCAACCGAGGAAAGGGATCCACAGATACGCAGTATTTT. Residues: CASNRGKGSTDTQYF.

This chain uses TRBV27 with TRBJ1-4; D is unclear. The CDR3 runs 16 residues. The germline V gene encodes CDR1 MNHEY and CDR2 SMNVEV (reference sequence). V lost 0 bases and J lost 5, with 13 bases in between. CDR3 bases: TGTGCCAGCAGTTTATCGCGCGCGGCAGCAAATGAAAAACTGTTTTTT. Encoded protein: CASSLSRAAANEKLFF. The variable domain in full, with the rest retrieved from reference TRBV27 and TRBJ1-4, is EAQVTQNPRYLITVTGKKLTVTCSQNMNHEYMSWYRQDPGLGLRQIYYSMNVEVTDKGDVPEGYKVSRKEKRNFPLILESPSPNQTSLYFCASSLSRAAANEKLFFGSGTQLSVL.

This sequence joins TRBV4-1 and TRBJ1-2; 8 positions match TRBD1. In germline, CDR1 is MGHRA, CDR2 YSYEKL. The ends lost 6 bases at V and 2 bases at J; junction bases unmatched: 8. The CDR3 runs 15 residues. This CDR3 reads CASRLTGDRNYGYTF. The CDR3 DNA reads TGCGCCAGCAGACTGACAGGGGATAGAAACTATGGCTACACCTTC.

V is TRBV28 and J is TRBJ1-4, with D perhaps TRBD1 (5 bases). This CDR3 is 15 amino acids long. V was clipped by 6 bases and J by 6 bases, with 17 bases between them. Germline V lookup: CDR1 MDHEN, CDR2 SYDVKM. CDR3 in amino acids: CASRDQGGRHEKLFF. The CDR3, as DNA: TGTGCCAGCAGAGACCAGGGCGGAAGACATGAAAAACTGTTTTTT. Complete variable domain (other parts from reference TRBV28 and TRBJ1-4): DVKVTQSSRYLVKRTGEKVFLECVQDMDHENMFWYRQDPGLGLRLIYFSYDVKMKEKGDIPEGYSVSREKKERFSLILESASTNQTSMYLCASRDQGGRHEKLFFGSGTQLSVL.

This clonotype has only a few counts. This chain links TRBV7-9 with TRBJ2-3; no firm D call. The length of the CDR3 is 14 residues. Trimming removed 3 bases from V and 2 bases from J, with 9 bases in between. CDR1 is SEHNR, CDR2 FQNEAQ, per germline (reference sequence). Written as DNA, the CDR3 is TGTGCCAGCAGCTTTGGCCAGTACACAGATACGCAGTATTTT. Amino acid sequence: CASSFGQYTDTQYF.

This chain joins TRBV12-3 or TRBV12-4 and TRBJ1-5; no definite D call. The CDR3 has 12 residues. V lost 6 bases, J lost 6 bases, and 9 bases lay in between. The CDR3 region is CASRKGSQPQHF. The CDR3 nucleotides are TGTGCCAGCAGGAAAGGGAGTCAGCCCCAGCATTTT.

The chain uses TRBV7-9 and TRBJ1-6; a possible D gene is TRBD1 (5 bases). The V and J ends lost 6 bases and 13 bases respectively, with 13 bases between them. Looked up from germline, CDR1 is SEHNR and CDR2 is FQNEAQ (reference sequence). The CDR3 spans 12 residues. CDR3 in amino acids: CASRPLGAPLHF. For the CDR3, the DNA is TGTGCCAGCAGACCCCTCGGGGCGCCCCTCCACTTT.

The table lists this clonotype with a few counts. The chain employs TRBV5-6 and TRBJ2-3; TRBD2 matches at 8 bases. V gave up 4 bases and J gave up 6 bases; unmatched junction bases: 10. Germline loops: CDR1 SGHDT, CDR2 YYEEEE. The length of the CDR3 is 15 residues. This chain's CDR3 is CASSPGTRISDTQYF. In nucleotides, the CDR3 is TGTGCCAGCAGCCCGGGGACTAGAATTTCGGATACGCAGTATTTT.

This chain joins TRBV6-2 or TRBV6-3 and TRBJ1-1; TRBD1 matches at 7 bases. Germline lookup yields CDR1 MNHEY and CDR2 SVGEGT. The CDR3 runs 17 residues. J was trimmed by 1 base and V by 6 bases; bases with no gene match: 14. The CDR3 nucleotides are TGTGCCAGCAGCTATCGTCACCAGGGACAGCGGAACACTGAAGCTTTCTTT. It yields the protein CASSYRHQGQRNTEAFF.

This clonotype has just a few counts. This chain links TRBV4-1 with TRBJ2-5; 10 bases match TRBD2. The CDR3 covers 17 residues. Trimming at V came to 6 bases and at J to 4 bases, leaving 14 bases not matched to a gene. Germline values: CDR1 MGHRA, CDR2 YSYEKL. CDR3 DNA sequence: TGCGCCAGCAGTCAGTTGAGAGCTAGCGGGGGAGGAGAGACCCAGTACTTC. Translating it yields CASSQLRASGGGETQYF.

As for this clonotype: A much larger clone differs from this one at a single base, so this may be a read error. The chain has TRBV20-1 and TRBJ2-5; D not resolved. Per the germline V gene, CDR1 is DFQATT and CDR2 is SNEGSKA (reference sequence). V lost 4 bases to trimming and J lost 5 bases, with 17 bases between them. This CDR3 region has 14 residues. The CDR3 DNA is TGCAGTGCTACCCTCCGGGTGGGCAGGGAGACCCAGTACTTC. Translation: CSATLRVGRETQYF.

This clonotype was seen a handful of times. The CDR3 loop is CASSPAGGGYTF. The CDR3 nucleotides read TGTGCCAGCAGCCCGGCGGGGGGCGGCTACACCTTC. The V call is TRBV7-2, the J call TRBJ1-2; tentative D call: TRBD1 (6 bases). V was shortened by 5 bases and J by 8 bases, with 12 bases between the two germline ends. The germline V gene encodes CDR1 SGHTA and CDR2 FQGNSA. The CDR3 spans 12 residues. Filled out from reference TRBV7-2 and TRBJ1-2, the complete variable domain reads GAGVSQSPSNKVTEKGKDVELRCDPISGHTALYWYRQSLGQGLEFLIYFQGNSAPDKSGLPSDRFSAERTGGSVSTLTIQRTQQEDSAVYLCASSPAGGGYTFGSGTRLTVV.

This clonotype was detected only a few times. The rearrangement joins TRBV6-2 or TRBV6-3 to TRBJ2-5; 9 positions match TRBD2. The J segment lost 3 bases and the V segment lost 6 bases, leaving 2 bases of the junction unmatched. Germline CDR1 is MNHEY and CDR2 is SVGEGT. The CDR3 spans 13 residues. DNA for the CDR3: TGTGCCAGCAGGCGGGGGGGGAAAGAGACCCAGTACTTC. Protein product: CASRRGGKETQYF.

This clonotype was detected only a few times. The V and J genes are TRBV12-3 or TRBV12-4 and TRBJ2-5; possibly TRBD1 for D (7 bases). The CDR3 length is 14 residues. With 8 bases removed from V and 0 bases from J, the gap between germline ends came to 13 bases. CDR3 coding DNA: TGTGCCAGCTCCAGGGGGAGGCACCAAGAGACCCAGTACTTC. This gives the protein CASSRGRHQETQYF.

This clonotype turned up a few times. Here the CDR3 reads CASSLAWGLAGGNHGTGELFF. The CDR3 nucleotides are TGTGCCAGCAGTTTAGCCTGGGGACTAGCGGGGGGAAATCACGGCACCGGGGAGCTGTTTTTT. This rearrangement joins TRBV12-3 or TRBV12-4 to TRBJ2-2; TRBD2 matches 15 bases. CDR3 length: 21 amino acids. After removal of 0 bases from V and 4 bases from J, the junction contained 12 bases not matched to a gene.

This clonotype was detected only a few times. The V and J genes are TRBV5-1 and TRBJ1-1; tentative D call: TRBD1 (5 bases). Germline CDR1 is SGHRS and CDR2 is YFSETQ. V lost 1 base and J 6 bases, leaving 10 bases between the germline ends. This CDR3 region has 13 residues. The CDR3 nucleotides are TGCGCCAGCAGCTTGCGGGGGTTGCCTGAAGCTTTCTTT. As protein: CASSLRGLPEAFF.

J is TRBJ2-1 and V is TRBV7-2, with a possible D match to TRBD1 (5 bases). The germline V and J ends were trimmed by 1 base and 7 bases, with 14 bases remaining between them. This CDR3 is built from 15 residues. Per germline, CDR1 SGHTA and CDR2 FQGNSA. The CDR3 protein is CASSLDDRPLNEQFF. The CDR3 nucleotides read TGTGCCAGCAGCTTAGATGACAGACCTCTGAATGAGCAGTTCTTC.

A few counts support this clonotype. The V and J genes are TRBV5-5 and TRBJ1-6; a weak D match, TRBD1 (6 bases). The CDR3 is made up of 15 amino acids. Germline CDR1 reads SGHKS; CDR2 reads YYEKEE (reference sequence). Trimming removed 2 bases from V and 9 bases from J, with 15 bases in between. The DNA for the CDR3 is TGTGCCAGCAGCTTTCAGGGGTCTATAGGTTCACCCCTCCACTTT. Its translation is CASSFQGSIGSPLHF. The variable domain in full, completed from reference TRBV5-5 and TRBJ1-6, reads DAGVTQSPTHLIKTRGQQVTLRCSPISGHKSVSWYQQVLGQGPQFIFQYYEKEERGRGNFPDRFSARQFPNYSSELNVNALLLGDSALYLCASSFQGSIGSPLHFGNGTRLTVT.

This clonotype was found a few times. CDR3 coding DNA: TGTGCCAGCAGCCAGACTAGGACAGAGGCCCAAGAGACCCAGTACTTC. Amino acid sequence: CASSQTRTEAQETQYF. The chain carries TRBV4-2 and TRBJ2-5; D possibly uses TRBD1 or TRBD2 (6 bases each). From germline, CDR1 is LGHNA and CDR2 YNFKEQ. V was shortened by 3 bases and J by 1 base, with 15 bases between the two germline ends. The CDR3 loop spans 16 amino acids.

In its sample, this clonotype was seen a few times. The V and J genes are TRBV27 and TRBJ2-7; possible D gene TRBD1, 6 bases. The CDR3 runs to 14 residues. V lost 6 bases to trimming and J lost 3 bases, with 15 bases between them. The germline CDR1 and CDR2 sequences are MNHEY and SMNVEV (reference sequence). The CDR3 nucleotides are TGTGCCAGCAGCCCTGACAGGAGAAGCTACGAGCAGTACTTC. Its protein product is CASSPDRRSYEQYF.

This clonotype was seen a handful of times. The rearrangement uses TRBV28 and TRBJ2-4; 10 positions match TRBD2. The J segment lost 0 bases and the V segment lost 5 bases, leaving 4 bases of the junction unmatched. The CDR3 length is 16 residues. CDR1 and CDR2 (germline): MDHEN, SYDVKM. The CDR3 sequence is CASSRTSGVAKNIQYF. The DNA of the CDR3 is TGTGCCAGCAGTCGGACTAGCGGTGTAGCCAAAAACATTCAGTACTTC.

This clonotype was picked up a small number of times. CDR3 protein: CASSNSGGTDTQYF. CDR3 bases: TGTGCCAGCAGCAACAGCGGGGGGACAGATACGCAGTATTTT. The J gene is TRBJ2-3, the V gene TRBV7-6; 9 bases map to TRBD2. Trimming took 5 bases from V and 3 from J; bases not matched to a gene: 3. The CDR3 totals 14 residues. Looked up from germline, CDR1 is SGHVS and CDR2 is FNYEAQ.

The V and J genes are TRBV13 and TRBJ2-5, with 13 nucleotides matching TRBD2. V was pared by 4 bases and J by 5 bases, with 10 bases of the junction left unmatched. This CDR3 has 17 residues. Germline CDR1 is PRHDT and CDR2 is FYEKMQ (reference sequence). CDR3 coding DNA: TGTGCCAGCAGCTCAGGACTAGCGGGGGCCTCGAGGGAGACCCAGTACTTC. This codes for CASSSGLAGASRETQYF.

This clonotype showed up just a few times. The rearrangement joins TRBV7-3 to TRBJ1-6; perhaps TRBD1 as D (6 bases). CDR3 length equals 15 residues. The V and J ends lost 1 base and 6 bases respectively, with 10 bases between them. Germline assignment: CDR1 SGHTA and CDR2 FQGTGA. The DNA of the CDR3 is TGTGCCAGCAGCTTAATAGGGGGGCTTAATTCACCCCTCCACTTT. Translating it yields CASSLIGGLNSPLHF.

This sequence joins TRBV25-1 and TRBJ2-7; 9 bases agree with TRBD1. Germline lookup yields CDR1 MGHDK and CDR2 SYGVNS. The V segment lost 8 bases and the J segment 7 bases; nucleotides outside the gene matches: 12. There are 14 residues in the CDR3. The CDR3 sequence is CASAEAGTGREQYF. The CDR3 region has the DNA TGTGCCAGCGCAGAAGCCGGGACAGGGAGGGAGCAGTACTTC.

This clonotype was detected a few times. The rearrangement links TRBV9 to TRBJ2-2; 8 nucleotides match TRBD2. The CDR3 spans 15 residues. Trimming removed 0 bases from V and 4 bases from J; junction bases left unmatched: 2. Germline-derived CDR1 and CDR2 are SGDLS and YYNGEE. The CDR3 sequence: CASSVVAGGTGELFF. The CDR3 DNA sequence: TGTGCCAGCAGCGTAGTGGCGGGGGGCACCGGGGAGCTGTTTTTT.

The sample holds many counts of this clonotype. The chain joins TRBV27 to TRBJ2-7; 8 bases are a match to TRBD1. The CDR3 is 13 amino acids. V lost 5 bases to trimming and J lost 4 bases; unmatched junction nucleotides: 4. The V gene's germline CDR1 is MNHEY and CDR2 SMNVEV (reference sequence). The CDR3 loop is CASSPRQGYEQYF. The DNA of the CDR3 is TGTGCCAGCAGTCCTCGACAGGGGTACGAGCAGTACTTC.